A single sample is the source of the 30 T cell receptor beta chains below, sequenced in a study of control samples from healthy donors and cancer patients. TCRdb keeps only in-frame clones here, not all; method: immunoSEQ multiplex PCR. The table includes about 69,000 clones, about 80% detected once. Sequencing was done on a sample of PBMCs. Every receptor here comes from a woman aged 45-59 years with lung cancer.

The rearrangement uses TRBV5-4 and TRBJ1-2, with D hard to call. V lost 0 bases and J lost 2, with 14 bases in between. Germline V gene lookup returns CDR1 SGHNT and CDR2 YYREEE (reference sequence). This CDR3 has 16 residues. CDR3 loop: CASSLGGVGRNYGYTF. CDR3 sequence (DNA): TGTGCCAGCAGCTTGGGTGGTGTGGGCAGGAACTATGGCTACACCTTC.

V usage is TRBV19 and J usage is TRBJ2-7; weak D call: TRBD1 (5 bases). Germline V gene lookup returns CDR1 LNHDA and CDR2 SQIVND (reference sequence). V was shortened by 3 bases and J by 3 bases, with 15 bases between the two germline ends. The CDR3 is made up of 15 amino acids. The CDR3 protein is CASSISSQGSYEQYF. CDR3 DNA: TGTGCCAGTAGTATTTCATCCCAGGGAAGCTACGAGCAGTACTTC.

The chain is built from TRBV10-1 and TRBJ1-5; 8 nucleotides line up with TRBD1. Germline trimming cut 3 bases from V and 3 bases from J; bases unmatched to any gene: 4. The CDR3 runs to 15 residues. The germline gives CDR1 WNHNN, CDR2 SYGVQD (reference sequence). CDR3 bases: TGCGCCAGCAGTGACCGACAGGGGTACAATCAGCCCCAGCATTTT. Residues: CASSDRQGYNQPQHF.

The chain employs TRBV27 and TRBJ1-2; D not resolved. From germline, CDR1 is MNHEY and CDR2 SMNVEV (reference sequence). Trimming took off 11 bases at V and 0 bases at J, with 16 bases between the two ends. There are 14 residues in the CDR3. In nucleotides, the CDR3 is TGTGCCTCCAGTTTAAGAGCTACTAACTATGGCTACACCTTC. It yields the protein CASSLRATNYGYTF.

V and J are TRBV5-1 and TRBJ1-2; D is uncertain. V was cut by 4 bases and J by 7 bases, with 14 bases left in between. Germline V CDR1 and CDR2: SGHRS, YFSETQ. There are 13 residues in the CDR3. DNA for the CDR3: TGCGCCAGCAGCACCGAGTCGTTTAGTGGCTACACCTTC. Translated: CASSTESFSGYTF.

The chain is built from TRBV5-6 and TRBJ2-1; D remains unclear. V was cut by 4 bases and J by 7 bases, with 21 bases left in between. The CDR3 runs to 16 residues. Germline values: CDR1 SGHDT, CDR2 YYEEEE. Here the CDR3 reads CASSPGPIPLQNEQFF. The CDR3 coding sequence is TGTGCCAGCAGCCCTGGACCCATCCCCTTACAGAATGAGCAGTTCTTC.

The chain links TRBV3-1 (or the pseudogene TRBV3-2) to TRBJ2-3; 11 bases are shared with TRBD2. This CDR3 has 19 residues. Germline V gives CDR1 LGHDT, CDR2 YNNKEL (reference sequence). The junction had 15 bases not matched to a gene; V was cut back by 1 base and J by 6 bases. CDR3 DNA sequence: TGTGCCAGCAGCCAAGGTCCCAAAATTTTTGTAGCGGGGGGGGATACGCAGTATTTT. This sequence encodes CASSQGPKIFVAGGDTQYF.

This clone was observed a few times. The rearrangement uses TRBV7-2 and TRBJ2-3; TRBD2 might be the D (6 bases). The CDR3 is 11 residues long. V lost 5 bases, J lost 14 bases, and 14 bases lay in between. The germline gives CDR1 SGHTA, CDR2 FQGNSA. The CDR3 region is CASSPGGVPYF. In DNA, the CDR3 is TGTGCCAGCAGCCCAGGCGGGGTTCCGTATTTT.

V gene TRBV30 combines with J gene TRBJ1-1, with 7 bases fitting TRBD1. The ends lost 5 bases at V and 4 bases at J; junction bases unmatched: 4. The CDR3 runs 12 residues. Germline-derived CDR1 and CDR2 are GTSNPN and SVGIG (reference sequence). The CDR3 bases are TGTGCCTGGGACAGGGCTCCCACTGAAGCTTTCTTT. It translates to CAWDRAPTEAFF.

The J gene is TRBJ1-1, the V gene TRBV5-1, with D tentatively TRBD1 (5 bases). Looked up from germline, CDR1 is SGHRS and CDR2 is YFSETQ. Trimming left V 0 bases short and J 1 base short, with 7 bases between. There are 14 residues in the CDR3. The CDR3 DNA reads as TGCGCCAGCAGCTTGGGGGGCAAGAACACTGAAGCTTTCTTT. This sequence encodes CASSLGGKNTEAFF.

This clone was observed a single time. V gene TRBV7-9 combines with J gene TRBJ1-1, with D unclear. This CDR3 region has 13 residues. V lost 5 bases and J 5 bases, leaving 12 bases between the germline ends. The germline CDR1 and CDR2 sequences are SEHNR and FQNEAQ (reference sequence). In DNA, the CDR3 is TGTGCCAGCAGCGCCCCGGGCAGAACTGAAGCTTTCTTT. Translating gives CASSAPGRTEAFF.

The CDR3 region is CASSYSPGDEKLFF. DNA for the CDR3: TGTGCCAGCAGTTACTCGCCCGGGGATGAAAAACTGTTTTTT. The rearrangement joins TRBV6-5 to TRBJ1-4, with D unresolved. This CDR3 has 14 amino acids. Germline-derived CDR1 and CDR2 are MNHEY and SVGAGI. The ends were cut back, 0 bases at V and 6 bases at J, with 8 bases in the middle.

CDR3 sequence reads: CASSPMQQGTNEKLFF. In DNA, the CDR3 is TGTGCCAGCTCACCAATGCAACAGGGAACTAATGAAAAACTGTTTTTT. This chain joins TRBV18 and TRBJ1-4, with TRBD1 as a possible D gene (6 bases). CDR1 is KGHSH, CDR2 LQKENI, per germline. The CDR3 runs to 16 residues. V was cut by 2 bases and J by 1 base, with 11 bases left in between.

The J gene is TRBJ1-4, the V gene TRBV10-3; unclear D gene. The CDR3 spans 12 residues. Trimming took 9 bases from V and 3 from J, leaving 8 bases between them. In germline, CDR1 is ENHRY, CDR2 SYGVKD. CDR3: CAIGSSNEKLFF. As DNA, the CDR3 is TGTGCCATTGGGTCCTCTAATGAAAAACTGTTTTTT.

The CDR3 protein is CASSLEETEAFF. The CDR3 DNA is TGTGCCAGCAGCTTAGAGGAAACTGAAGCTTTCTTT. The V call is TRBV13, the J call TRBJ1-1, with D unresolved. The V gene's germline CDR1 is PRHDT and CDR2 FYEKMQ (reference sequence). V shed 1 base and J shed 5 bases, with 5 bases lying between them. This CDR3 contains 12 residues.

This sequence joins TRBV24-1 and TRBJ2-6, with D unresolved. The CDR3 extends over 13 amino acids. Germline CDR1 reads KGHDR; CDR2 reads SFDVKD. The V gene lost 7 bases and the J gene lost 2 bases, with 5 bases spanning the gap. CDR3 DNA sequence: TGTGCCACCAGGGGCACTGGGGCCAACGTCCTGACTTTC. Residues: CATRGTGANVLTF.

This chain uses TRBV3-1 (or the pseudogene TRBV3-2) with TRBJ1-1; D is unresolved. With 1 base removed from V and 0 bases from J, the gap between germline ends came to 6 bases. The CDR3 consists of 14 residues. Germline values: CDR1 LGHDT, CDR2 YNNKEL (reference sequence). This chain's CDR3 is CASSQAVMNTEAFF. As DNA, the CDR3 is TGTGCCAGCAGCCAAGCGGTGATGAACACTGAAGCTTTCTTT.

CDR3 DNA sequence: TGTGCCATCATGGGATCGGGGGGACCTTCTGGAAACACCATATATTTT. This encodes CAIMGSGGPSGNTIYF. The rearrangement uses TRBV10-3 and TRBJ1-3; tentatively, D is TRBD1 (5 bases). CDR3 length equals 16 residues. The germline CDR1 and CDR2 sequences are ENHRY and SYGVKD. Trimming cost V 7 bases and J 1 base, with 17 bases left between them.

The CDR3 region is CASSLSPSGVRWSKLFF. The DNA of the CDR3 is TGTGCCAGCAGCTTATCCCCTAGCGGGGTTCGTTGGTCCAAGCTGTTTTTT. The V call is TRBV7-2, the J call TRBJ2-2; 9 positions match TRBD2. V lost 2 bases to trimming and J lost 12 bases; unmatched junction nucleotides: 16. Germline V gene sequence: CDR1 SGHTA, CDR2 FQGNSA. CDR3 length equals 17 residues.

This clone was counted once. The chain joins TRBV4-1 to TRBJ1-1, with a possible D match to TRBD1 (5 bases). Trimming removed 0 bases from V and 10 bases from J, with 12 bases in between. CDR1 MGHRA and CDR2 YSYEKL come from the germline V gene. This CDR3 region has 13 residues. CDR3 loop: CASSQDVGRGAFF. As DNA, the CDR3 is TGCGCCAGCAGCCAAGATGTGGGAAGGGGAGCTTTCTTT.

The rearrangement links TRBV29-1 to TRBJ2-1; 8 nucleotides match TRBD2. CDR3 length: 16 residues. After removal of 1 base from V and 2 bases from J, the junction contained 7 bases not matched to a gene. CDR1 is SQVTM, CDR2 ANQGSEA, per germline. In DNA form, the CDR3 reads TGCAGCGTTGAAGGCCGAACGGGGGGGACCTACAATGAGCAGTTCTTC. It is translated as CSVEGRTGGTYNEQFF.

The genes are TRBV12-3 or TRBV12-4 and TRBJ2-7; TRBD1 agrees at 11 bases. J gave up 6 bases and V 8 bases, and 6 bases lay outside the gene matches. The CDR3 is 13 residues long. CDR3 sequence reads: CASGQGARGEQYF. CDR3 nucleotide sequence: TGTGCCAGCGGACAGGGGGCGCGGGGCGAGCAGTACTTC.

The V and J genes are TRBV18 and TRBJ2-2; D gene ambiguous. The CDR3 sequence is 15 residues long. The germline gives CDR1 KGHSH, CDR2 LQKENI. With 2 bases removed from V and 2 bases from J, the gap between germline ends came to 9 bases. CDR3 residues: CASSPFGPNTGELFF. CDR3 nucleotides: TGTGCCAGCTCACCATTCGGACCAAACACCGGGGAGCTGTTTTTT.

The V call is TRBV11-2, the J call TRBJ2-3, with D perhaps TRBD1 (6 bases). The germline gives CDR1 SGHAT, CDR2 FQNNGV. This CDR3 has 16 residues. V was clipped by 5 bases and J by 0 bases, with 15 bases between them. The CDR3 nucleotides read TGTGCCAGCAGCATAGGACAGACTATCAGCACAGATACGCAGTATTTT. This translates into CASSIGQTISTDTQYF.

This sequence joins TRBV2 and TRBJ2-7, with D unresolved. The CDR3 has 12 residues. V was clipped by 6 bases and J by 1 base, with 7 bases between them. Germline values: CDR1 SNHLY, CDR2 FYNNEI. The CDR3 sequence is CASRGGSYEQYF. CDR3 sequence (DNA): TGTGCCAGCAGGGGTGGGTCCTACGAGCAGTACTTC.

The chain links TRBV12-3 or TRBV12-4 to TRBJ2-3; unclear D gene. Trimming pared 3 bases from V and 5 bases from J, leaving 6 bases between. CDR3 size: 12 residues. CDR3 DNA: TGTGCCAGCAGTTTTCCGGGAGATACGCAGTATTTT. Encoded protein: CASSFPGDTQYF.

This clone was seen only once. The chain combines TRBV13 with TRBJ1-1; D unresolved. Germline V lookup: CDR1 PRHDT, CDR2 FYEKMQ (reference sequence). Between the trimmed V and J ends, which lost 0 bases and 4 bases, there was a span of 15 bases. The length of the CDR3 is 16 residues. The CDR3 is CASSLGRKAYGTEAFF. The CDR3 DNA sequence: TGTGCCAGCAGCTTAGGCCGCAAGGCGTACGGCACTGAAGCTTTCTTT.

J is TRBJ1-5 and V is TRBV7-2; D remains ambiguous. This CDR3 has 15 amino acids. Germline assignment: CDR1 SGHTA and CDR2 FQGNSA. Trimming left V 5 bases short and J 0 bases short, with 11 bases between. The CDR3 region has the DNA TGTGCCAGCAGCATTGCCCCCCTTAGCAATCAGCCCCAGCATTTT. It translates to CASSIAPLSNQPQHF.

The chain has TRBV28 and TRBJ1-6; D perhaps matches TRBD1 (5 bases). Trimming cost V 3 bases and J 4 bases, with 13 bases left between them. Germline V gives CDR1 MDHEN, CDR2 SYDVKM. This CDR3 comprises 16 residues. Written as DNA, the CDR3 is TGTGCCAGCAGTTTCGGTCAGGGCATATATAATTCACCCCTCCACTTT. This codes for CASSFGQGIYNSPLHF.

V is TRBV10-3 and J is TRBJ1-1, with unresolved D. CDR1 and CDR2 from the germline V gene are ENHRY and SYGVKD. V lost 3 bases to trimming and J lost 4 bases, with 15 bases between them. The CDR3 totals 15 residues. CDR3 sequence (DNA): TGTGCCATCAGTGACAGACTGGACGGGTCCACTGAAGCTTTCTTT. Its translation is CAISDRLDGSTEAFF.